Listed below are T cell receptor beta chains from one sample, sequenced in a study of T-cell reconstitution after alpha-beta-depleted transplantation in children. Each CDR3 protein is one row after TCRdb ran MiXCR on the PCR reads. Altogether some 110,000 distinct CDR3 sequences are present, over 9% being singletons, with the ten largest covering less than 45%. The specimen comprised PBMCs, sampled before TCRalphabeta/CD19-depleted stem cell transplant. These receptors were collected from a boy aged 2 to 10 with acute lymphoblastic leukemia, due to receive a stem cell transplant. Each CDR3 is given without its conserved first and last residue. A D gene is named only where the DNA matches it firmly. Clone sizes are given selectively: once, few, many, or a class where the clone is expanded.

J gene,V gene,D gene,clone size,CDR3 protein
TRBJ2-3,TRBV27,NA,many,ASSFVPGQKHTDTQY
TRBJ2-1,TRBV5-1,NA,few,ASSRRLDHNEQF
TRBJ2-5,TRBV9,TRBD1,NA,ASSRQGARGGTQY
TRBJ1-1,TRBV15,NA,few,ATSREGPDTEAF
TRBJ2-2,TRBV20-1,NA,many,SARDWAHTGELF
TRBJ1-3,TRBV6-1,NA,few,ASSAWRSGNTIY
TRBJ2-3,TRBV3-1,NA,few,ASSQRLQRSTDTQY
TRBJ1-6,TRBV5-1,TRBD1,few,ASSLRTGSSYNSPLH
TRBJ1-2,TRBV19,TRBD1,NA,ASSPNRGQVSGYT
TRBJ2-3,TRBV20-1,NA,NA,SAVSGTDTQY
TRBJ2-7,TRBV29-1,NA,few,SVEFATAYEQY
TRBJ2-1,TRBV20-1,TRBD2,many,SARIIAGSYYNEQF
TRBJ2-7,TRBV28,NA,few,ASCDIETNEQY
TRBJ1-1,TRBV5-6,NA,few,ASSLGVGVNTEAF
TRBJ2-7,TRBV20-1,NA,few,SALKGTSYEQY
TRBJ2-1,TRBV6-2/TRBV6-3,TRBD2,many,ASSYSPTSGYNEQF
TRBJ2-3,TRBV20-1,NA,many,SARVVNTQY
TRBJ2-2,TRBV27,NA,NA,ASSLLGGPGELF
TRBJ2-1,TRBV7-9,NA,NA,ASSLVGHEQF
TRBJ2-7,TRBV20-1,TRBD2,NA,SASLAGGPRRPEQY
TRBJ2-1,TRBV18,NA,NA,ASSPITGYEQF
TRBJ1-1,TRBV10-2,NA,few,AAEDRPQRGAF
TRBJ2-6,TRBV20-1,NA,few,SAPMTSGANVLT
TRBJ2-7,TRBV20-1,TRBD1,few,SAWSWEKGAEQY
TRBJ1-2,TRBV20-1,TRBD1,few,SVSNVQGMMANYGYT
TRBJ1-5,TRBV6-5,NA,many,ASSSGNRQPQH
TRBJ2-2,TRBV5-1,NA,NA,ASSPGLDRVKGGELF
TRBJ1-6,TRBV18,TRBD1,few,ASSPPGTGISPLH
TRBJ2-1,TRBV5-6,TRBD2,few,ASSLISGLAGGRYNEQF